The source of this TCR beta chain is a study of Ad26.COV2.S vaccination and SARS-CoV-2 variants. The V gene's germline CDR1 is SGDLS and CDR2 YYNGEE. Trimming pared 4 bases from V and 1 base from J, leaving 14 bases between. The CDR3 has 16 residues. The treatment here: roughly 20 received Ad26.COV2.S at low or high dose, single or two shots; several received placebo; per-sample allocation not given. The samples were gathered on day 63 after the first injection of vaccine or placebo. This table comes from immunoSEQ multiplex PCR, and its TCRdb copy is limited to in-frame clones, with some not included. In the table there are about 350,000 clones, around 84% of which are singletons.

This TCR was recovered from a person between 18 and 60 years old who received the Ad26.COV2.S COVID-19 vaccine or a placebo. The chain couples TRBV9 to TRBJ2-2; D tentatively fits TRBD1 or TRBD2 (5 bases each). The starting material was peripheral blood, obtained in a trial of Ad26.COV2.S vaccine versus placebo. CDR3 protein: CASSPGAPWNTGELFF. As DNA, the CDR3 is TGTGCCAGCAGCCCCGGGGCCCCATGGAACACCGGGGAGCTGTTTTTT.